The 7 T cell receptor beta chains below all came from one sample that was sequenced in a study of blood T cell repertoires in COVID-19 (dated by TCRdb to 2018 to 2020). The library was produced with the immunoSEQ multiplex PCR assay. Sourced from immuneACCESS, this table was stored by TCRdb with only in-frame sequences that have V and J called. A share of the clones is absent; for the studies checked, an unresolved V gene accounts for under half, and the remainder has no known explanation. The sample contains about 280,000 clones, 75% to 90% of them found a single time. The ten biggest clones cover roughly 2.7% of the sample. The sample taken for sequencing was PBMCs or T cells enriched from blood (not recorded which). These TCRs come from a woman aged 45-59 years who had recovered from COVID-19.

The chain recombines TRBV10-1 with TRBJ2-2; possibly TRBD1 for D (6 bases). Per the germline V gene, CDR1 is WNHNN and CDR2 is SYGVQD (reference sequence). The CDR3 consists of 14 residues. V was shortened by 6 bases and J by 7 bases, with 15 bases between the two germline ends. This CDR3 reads CASRSNRVGGELFF. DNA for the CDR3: TGCGCCAGCAGGTCGAACAGGGTTGGCGGGGAGCTGTTTTTT.

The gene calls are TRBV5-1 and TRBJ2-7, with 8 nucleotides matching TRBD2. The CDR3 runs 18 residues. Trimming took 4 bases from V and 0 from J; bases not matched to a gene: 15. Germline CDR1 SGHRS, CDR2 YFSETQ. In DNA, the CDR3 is TGCGCCAGCAGCCCTCGAGGGGGAGCGGGGGCCATCTCCTACGAGCAGTACTTC. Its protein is CASSPRGGAGAISYEQYF.

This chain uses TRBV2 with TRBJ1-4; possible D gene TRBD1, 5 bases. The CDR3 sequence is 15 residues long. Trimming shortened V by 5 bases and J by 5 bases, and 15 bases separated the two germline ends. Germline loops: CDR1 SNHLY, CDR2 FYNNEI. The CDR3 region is CASSQRQKMNEKLFF. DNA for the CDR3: TGTGCCAGCAGTCAACGACAGAAAATGAATGAAAAACTGTTTTTT.

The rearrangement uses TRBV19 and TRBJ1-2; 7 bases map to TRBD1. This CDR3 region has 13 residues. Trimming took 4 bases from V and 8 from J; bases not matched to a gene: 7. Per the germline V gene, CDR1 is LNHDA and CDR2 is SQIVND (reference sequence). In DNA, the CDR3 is TGTGCCAGTAGTACCACAGGGGCGGTGGGCTACACCTTC. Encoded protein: CASSTTGAVGYTF.

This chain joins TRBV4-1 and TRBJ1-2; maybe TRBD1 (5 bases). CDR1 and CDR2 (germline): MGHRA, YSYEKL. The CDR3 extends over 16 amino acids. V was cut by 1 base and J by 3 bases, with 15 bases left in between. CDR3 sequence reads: CASSQVMAGRDYGYTF. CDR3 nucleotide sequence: TGCGCCAGCAGCCAAGTTATGGCAGGGCGAGACTATGGCTACACCTTC.

CDR3 loop: CASSEISYTF. DNA of the CDR3: TGTGCCAGCAGTGAAATTAGCTACACCTTC. This sequence joins TRBV2 and TRBJ1-2; D is ambiguous. Germline CDR1 and CDR2: SNHLY and FYNNEI. The CDR3 covers 10 residues. Trimming shortened V by 2 bases and J by 9 bases, and 4 bases separated the two germline ends. Looking up the rest from reference TRBV2 and TRBJ1-2 gives the full variable domain: EPEVTQTPSHQVTQMGQEVILRCVPISNHLYFYWYRQILGQKVEFLVSFYNNEISEKSEIFDDQFSVERPDGSNFTLKIRSTKLEDSAMYFCASSEISYTFGSGTRLTVV.

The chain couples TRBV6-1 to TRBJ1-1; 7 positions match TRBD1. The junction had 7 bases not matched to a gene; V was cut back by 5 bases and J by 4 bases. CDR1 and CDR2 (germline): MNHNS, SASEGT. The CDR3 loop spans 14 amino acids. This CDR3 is CASSKGQAGTEAFF. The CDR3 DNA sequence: TGTGCCAGCAGTAAAGGACAGGCGGGCACTGAAGCTTTCTTT.